This paragraph reports one TCR beta chain. This entry is derived from a study of T-cell reconstitution after alpha-beta-depleted transplantation in children. Preparation of the TCRbeta library used unique molecular identifiers. TCRdb called the PCR reads again in MiXCR, with one record for every CDR3 protein. The sample records about 610,000 distinct CDR3 sequences, more than 9% being singletons. The CDR3 spans 13 residues. Trimming cost V 10 bases and J 4 bases, with 14 bases left between them. Germline lookup yields CDR1 MNHEY and CDR2 SVGEGT. This specimen consisted of PBMCs from the stem cell graft donor, obtained from the stem cell graft. This clonotype was obtained from a human donor who donated a stem cell graft to a child with acute myeloid leukemia. The chain combines TRBV6-2 or TRBV6-3 with TRBJ2-1; tentatively, D is TRBD1 or TRBD2 (5 bases each). The CDR3 DNA follows: TGTGCCACCTTGGGGGAGTTTTACAATGAGCAGTTCTTC. Its protein product is CATLGEFYNEQFF.